The 9 T cell receptor beta chains below were found in one sample sequenced in a study of CD8+CD57+ T cells in acquired aplastic anemia. According to the study, genomic DNA was the template for TCR beta VDJ and CDR3 profiling. TCRdb itself ran the reads through MiXCR, one entry per CDR3 protein. The sample lists 250,000 to 300,000 distinct CDR3 sequences, 55% to 60% seen once, with 6.5% to 10% in the top ten. The sample consisted of sorted CD4+, CD8+, or CD8+CD57+ T cells (not recorded which) from PBMCs. The origin of the receptors is a human donor with severe aplastic anemia or a healthy control (not recorded which).

This clonotype was found a few times. This sequence may be a read error, since a much larger clone differs from it by one base. V usage is TRBV5-1 and J usage is TRBJ2-3; no clear D. CDR1 SGHRS and CDR2 YFSETQ come from the germline V gene. CDR3 length equals 14 residues. CDR3 loop: CASSLGLSTDAQYF. CDR3 in DNA: TGCGCCAGCAGCTTGGGACTGAGCACAGATGCGCAGTATTTT.

This clonotype was seen at least ten times. CDR3 protein: CATSDPRSGDTEAFF. The CDR3 region has the DNA TGTGCCACCAGTGACCCCCGGAGCGGAGATACTGAAGCTTTCTTT. The J gene is TRBJ1-1, the V gene TRBV24-1; D is unresolved. CDR1 is KGHDR and CDR2 is SFDVKD in the germline V gene. This CDR3 is 15 amino acids long. V dropped 4 bases and J dropped 5 bases, with 16 bases sitting between them.

This chain joins TRBV7-9 and TRBJ1-4; D may be TRBD1 (5 bases). CDR1 and CDR2 (germline): SEHNR, FQNEAQ (reference sequence). With 5 bases removed from V and 6 bases from J, the gap between germline ends came to 16 bases. The CDR3 has 15 residues. The chain's CDR3 is CASSAYSRGYEKLFF. CDR3 bases: TGTGCCAGCAGCGCTTACAGTCGGGGGTATGAAAAACTGTTTTTT.

This clonotype showed up many times. At one of its ends the junction is not consistent with the germline gene, which may arise from a read error. The V gene is TRBV7-2, the J gene TRBJ2-7, with TRBD1 matching over 9 bases. The CDR3 is 13 amino acids. Germline CDR1 SGHTA, CDR2 FQGNSA. This CDR3 reads CASSLGGQGGILF. CDR3 coding DNA: TGTGCCAGCAGCTTGGGGGGACAGGGTGGTATCCTCTTC.

This clonotype was counted once. The chain joins TRBV7-3 to TRBJ2-7; D is possibly TRBD1 (5 bases). The V end was cut by 4 bases, the J end by 3 bases, with 16 bases between. Germline lookup yields CDR1 SGHTA and CDR2 FQGTGA. The CDR3 has 15 amino acids. The CDR3 region has the DNA TGTGCCAGCAGCTCGACAGTAGGATTAAACTACGAGCAGTACTTC. It encodes CASSSTVGLNYEQYF. Using reference TRBV7-3 and TRBJ2-7 for the parts outside the CDR3, the full variable domain is GAGVSQTPSNKVTEKGKYVELRCDPISGHTALYWYRQSLGQGPEFLIYFQGTGAADDSGLPNDRFFAVRPEGSVSTLKIQRTERGDSAVYLCASSSTVGLNYEQYFGPGTRLTVT.

This chain uses TRBV7-3 with TRBJ2-7; D is unresolved. The CDR3 is 14 amino acids. Between the trimmed V and J ends, which lost 2 bases and 2 bases, there was a span of 10 bases. Looked up from germline, CDR1 is SGHTA and CDR2 is FQGTGA. CDR3: CASSLSPPPYEQYF. Written as DNA, the CDR3 is TGTGCCAGCAGCTTATCACCACCTCCCTACGAGCAGTACTTC. Full variable domain (remainder filled in from reference TRBV7-3 and TRBJ2-7): GAGVSQTPSNKVTEKGKYVELRCDPISGHTALYWYRQSLGQGPEFLIYFQGTGAADDSGLPNDRFFAVRPEGSVSTLKIQRTERGDSAVYLCASSLSPPPYEQYFGPGTRLTVT.

The gene calls are TRBV19 and TRBJ1-5; 8 bases fit TRBD1. CDR3 length: 14 amino acids. The V segment lost 6 bases and the J segment 4 bases; nucleotides outside the gene matches: 5. CDR1 LNHDA and CDR2 SQIVND come from the germline V gene (reference sequence). Here the CDR3 reads CASSRQGRNQPQHF. Written as DNA, the CDR3 is TGTGCCAGTAGCCGACAGGGGCGAAATCAGCCCCAGCATTTT.

This clonotype was seen many times. The chain is built from TRBV30 and TRBJ2-5; D is possibly TRBD2 (5 bases). Germline V CDR1 and CDR2: GTSNPN, SVGIG (reference sequence). This CDR3 spans 15 amino acids. V lost 0 bases and J 4 bases, leaving 15 bases between the germline ends. DNA for the CDR3: TGTGCCTGGAGTGTACCGGTGGGAGTAAGAGAGACCCAGTACTTC. Encoded protein: CAWSVPVGVRETQYF.

This clonotype was detected a few times. The chain is built from TRBV10-1 and TRBJ2-7; D is perhaps TRBD1 (5 bases). The CDR3 runs 15 residues. Germline CDR1 is WNHNN and CDR2 is SYGVQD (reference sequence). Trimming left V 7 bases short and J 3 bases short, with 19 bases between. CDR3: CASTRQSITDYEQYF. The CDR3 DNA is TGCGCCAGCACGAGACAGAGCATAACAGACTACGAGCAGTACTTC.